These T cell receptor beta chains were read from a single sample in a study of T cell responses to AZD1222 COVID-19 vaccine. TCRdb's copy holds only in-frame clones and misses some; the assay was immunoSEQ multiplex PCR. The repertoire has more than 250,000 clones, more than 85% of them found once; the top ten carry 0.5% to 0.7%. The sample consisted of peripheral blood, taken on day 0 of AZD1222 vaccination. Source of these receptors: an adult in good health. Each CDR3 is given with its conserved first and last residue.

CDR3aa,v_gene
CASSPGTSVYNEQFF,TRBV11-2
CASSLGTLTDTQYF,TRBV5-6
CASSLTAYMNTEAFF,TRBV7-9
CASSEAAGSGEKLFF,TRBV25-1
CASRWVGSYEQYF,TRBV6-5
CATSPGQGRNTIYF,TRBV7-2
CASSLADRTRGNQPQHF,TRBV7-9
CASSLGSPGKYYEQYF,TRBV5-4
CASQTFGDEKLFF,TRBV12-3/TRBV12-4
CASSESVYEQYF,TRBV2
CASSYELAGGNEQFF,TRBV6-6
CSASQGVNTEAFF,TRBV20-1
CASSSSGRSSYEQYF,TRBV7-8
CASSVGQGSGANVLTF,TRBV7-3
CASSHPLRASGTYNEQFF,TRBV9
CASSQELGVWAFF,TRBV3-1/TRBV3-2
CASSYQGGGETQYF,TRBV28
CATSPDRDHEQYF,TRBV15
CSTPNTDTQYF,TRBV20-1
CASSEGISNEQFF,TRBV12-3/TRBV12-4
CASSSPPGGLYKNIQYF,TRBV7-9
CASSTTGAQPQHF,TRBV6-6
CASRGLAGSYNEQFF,TRBV2
CASSLGTSGSSYYEQYF,TRBV18
CASSLAGEDGYTF,TRBV5-1
CASSPLAGGPEETQYF,TRBV7-8
CASSFGPSPASGYTF,TRBV27
CASSPAGGGGYTF,TRBV5-1
CSASSGVTDTQYF,TRBV20-1
CATSPTGEVGYGYTF,TRBV15
CASSLVGSGRAYEQYF,TRBV7-2
CASSQSSSYNEQFF,TRBV5-1
CASSLLNGYGYTF,TRBV27
CASSLRSIQPQHF,TRBV28
CASSWGVGANQPQHF,TRBV5-1
CASSIGQGREKLFF,TRBV5-1
CASSSGTDTQYF,TRBV7-9
CASSYNQGGTEAFF,TRBV28
CASSQEDSPSSYNEQFF,TRBV14
CASSSRTSGTGELFF,TRBV6-5
CASSLGDYEQFF,TRBV28
CASSVGPTPLNTEAFF,TRBV9